A single sample is the source of the 27 T cell receptor beta chains below, sequenced in a study of control samples from healthy donors and cancer patients (TCRdb year 2020). The library came from the immunoSEQ multiplex PCR assay. TCRdb stores this immuneACCESS table with in-frame sequences only. Part of the clones is absent; in the studies checked, under half of the shortfall reflects unresolved V genes, and no reason is known for the rest. Across this sample there are around 100,000 clones, with roughly 87% seen only once. The ten largest clonotypes hold 15% to 20% of the sample. Sequenced: blood. These receptor sequences come from a woman between 45 and 60 years old in good health.

The chain links TRBV2 to TRBJ1-4; 7 bases fit TRBD1. Trimming took 6 bases from V and 4 from J; bases not matched to a gene: 11. The CDR3 runs 16 residues. Germline-derived CDR1 and CDR2 are SNHLY and FYNNEI. The CDR3 nucleotides are TGTGCCAGCAGGGGGCCGACAGGGTATAATAATGAAAAACTGTTTTTT. Its translation is CASRGPTGYNNEKLFF.

The J gene is TRBJ1-4, the V gene TRBV11-1, with 8 positions matching TRBD1. V trimming: 2 bases; J trimming: 8 bases; junction bases outside the gene matches: 7. The CDR3 has 15 residues. Germline assignment: CDR1 SGHAT and CDR2 FQDESV (reference sequence). The CDR3 reads CASSLQTGVEEKLFF. For the CDR3, the DNA is TGTGCCAGCAGCTTACAGACAGGGGTGGAAGAAAAACTGTTTTTT.

The V call is TRBV2, the J call TRBJ2-1; tentative D call: TRBD1 (6 bases). Germline V lookup: CDR1 SNHLY, CDR2 FYNNEI. The V end lost 8 bases, the J end lost 4 bases, and 12 bases lay between the germline ends. The CDR3 length is 13 residues. The CDR3 protein is CASRQGFYNEQFF. CDR3 DNA: TGTGCCAGCCGCCAGGGGTTTTACAATGAGCAGTTCTTC.

This sequence joins TRBV7-8 and TRBJ1-4; TRBD1 aligns across 10 bases. V trimming: 5 bases; J trimming: 3 bases; junction bases outside the gene matches: 6. Germline V gene sequence: CDR1 SGHVS, CDR2 FQNEAQ. The CDR3 runs to 16 residues. CDR3 amino acids: CASSQKTGGSNEKLFF. The CDR3 DNA sequence: TGTGCCAGCAGCCAGAAGACAGGGGGCTCTAATGAAAAACTGTTTTTT.

The chain recombines TRBV6-5 with TRBJ2-5, with 7 nucleotides matching TRBD1. Germline V gene data show CDR1 as MNHEY and CDR2 as SVGAGI. The V gene end was trimmed by 5 bases and the J gene end by 5 bases; junction bases not matched to a gene: 5. The CDR3 spans 13 residues. The CDR3 bases are TGTGCCAGCAGTCCGGACAGGTTGGAGACCCAGTACTTC. This gives the protein CASSPDRLETQYF.

This clone was found once. V gene TRBV3-1 (or the pseudogene TRBV3-2) combines with J gene TRBJ2-1; TRBD1 might be the D (5 bases). Germline V gives CDR1 LGHDT, CDR2 YNNKEL (reference sequence). V lost 3 bases to trimming and J lost 11 bases, with 11 bases between them. This CDR3 spans 12 amino acids. Here the CDR3 DNA reads TGTGCCAGCAGCCATTCTAGGGGCCAGCAGTTCTTC. Residues: CASSHSRGQQFF.

V is TRBV6-5 and J is TRBJ2-5; D tentatively reads TRBD1 or TRBD2 (5 bases each). V lost 5 bases, J lost 3 bases, and 16 bases lay in between. Germline CDR1 MNHEY, CDR2 SVGAGI. This CDR3 contains 15 residues. The CDR3 region has the DNA TGTGCCAGCAGTCCCCGGGACCGAACTAAAGAGACCCAGTACTTC. Amino acids: CASSPRDRTKETQYF.

There are a few counts of this clone. The rearrangement links TRBV30 to TRBJ2-7; D is uncertain. The V end was cut by 0 bases, the J end by 2 bases, with 11 bases between. Germline CDR1 GTSNPN, CDR2 SVGIG (reference sequence). This CDR3 spans 14 amino acids. CDR3 in DNA: TGTGCCTGGAGTGTGGGGTATGTTCCCTACGAGCAGTACTTC. Translating it yields CAWSVGYVPYEQYF.

The V gene is TRBV3-1 (or the pseudogene TRBV3-2), the J gene TRBJ1-3; D ambiguous. The V end was cut by 1 base, the J end by 0 bases, with 10 bases between. The CDR3 covers 16 residues. Germline V gene lookup returns CDR1 LGHDT and CDR2 YNNKEL (reference sequence). The CDR3 here is CASSQGPRSSGNTIYF. The CDR3 coding sequence is TGTGCCAGCAGCCAAGGGCCGCGAAGCTCTGGAAACACCATATATTTT.

The chain couples TRBV10-3 to TRBJ1-5, with D possibly being TRBD1 (6 bases). CDR1 ENHRY and CDR2 SYGVKD come from the germline V gene. Deletions cut 4 bases from V and 7 bases from J, with 11 bases between. The CDR3 runs to 13 residues. CDR3 region: CAISAGVGQPQHF. The CDR3 DNA sequence: TGTGCCATCAGTGCAGGGGTTGGACAGCCCCAGCATTTT.

This chain connects TRBV19 to TRBJ1-6; no clear D gene. The CDR3 covers 20 residues. The V and J ends lost 3 bases and 0 bases respectively, with 21 bases between them. Germline values: CDR1 LNHDA, CDR2 SQIVND (reference sequence). The CDR3 nucleotides are TGTGCCAGTAGTATCACGGTGTTTATTGGCCGAAGCTCCTATAATTCACCCCTCCACTTT. Amino acids: CASSITVFIGRSSYNSPLHF.

The chain links TRBV9 to TRBJ1-5, with 11 bases that match TRBD1. Trimming cost V 7 bases and J 4 bases; bases outside gene matches: 4. The CDR3 has 14 residues. CDR1 and CDR2 (germline): SGDLS, YYNGEE. The chain's CDR3 is CASGGTGGNQPQHF. The CDR3 nucleotides read TGTGCCAGCGGCGGGACAGGGGGGAATCAGCCCCAGCATTTT.

The chain links TRBV5-6 to TRBJ1-5; D is undetermined. With 4 bases removed from V and 0 bases from J, the gap between germline ends came to 5 bases. Germline V gene sequence: CDR1 SGHDT, CDR2 YYEEEE. The CDR3 extends over 13 amino acids. The DNA of the CDR3 is TGTGCCAGCAGCCGTGCTAGCAATCAGCCCCAGCATTTT. Translated, it gives CASSRASNQPQHF.

This chain connects TRBV4-1 to TRBJ1-6; D ambiguous. CDR3 size: 14 residues. The V and J ends lost 0 bases and 7 bases respectively, with 7 bases between them. Germline V gene sequence: CDR1 MGHRA, CDR2 YSYEKL. CDR3 bases: TGCGCCAGCAGCCAAGATCCCCGCAATTCACCCCTCCACTTT. This gives the protein CASSQDPRNSPLHF.

V is TRBV6-6 and J is TRBJ1-1, with a tentative D call TRBD1 (6 bases). V was pared by 6 bases and J by 1 base, with 6 bases between. The germline CDR1 and CDR2 sequences are MNHNY and SVGAGI (reference sequence). This CDR3 contains 12 residues. The CDR3: CASRQGNTEAFF. The CDR3 region has the DNA TGTGCCAGCAGACAGGGGAACACTGAAGCTTTCTTT.

The V and J genes are TRBV4-3 and TRBJ2-1; 7 bases fit TRBD2. This CDR3 is 16 amino acids long. J was trimmed by 1 base and V by 0 bases; bases with no gene match: 3. The V gene's germline CDR1 is LGHNA and CDR2 YSLEER. Here the CDR3 reads CASSQDGAGSYNEQFF. CDR3 DNA: TGCGCCAGCAGCCAAGACGGAGCGGGGTCCTACAATGAGCAGTTCTTC.

The chain combines TRBV4-1 with TRBJ1-4; 8 bases fit TRBD1. From germline, CDR1 is MGHRA and CDR2 YSYEKL. After removal of 1 base from V and 6 bases from J, the junction contained 4 bases not matched to a gene. The CDR3 has 15 residues. The CDR3 region is CASSQAGTGDEKLFF. The CDR3 DNA follows: TGCGCCAGCAGCCAAGCCGGGACAGGTGATGAAAAACTGTTTTTT.

The chain joins TRBV6-5 to TRBJ2-5; 7 bases are a match to TRBD2. V lost 1 base, J lost 3 bases, and 8 bases stayed unmatched. This CDR3 region has 16 residues. Germline CDR1 MNHEY, CDR2 SVGAGI. CDR3: CASSYLWAGEEETQYF. CDR3 coding DNA: TGTGCCAGCAGTTACTTATGGGCGGGGGAGGAAGAGACCCAGTACTTC.

The rearrangement uses TRBV13 and TRBJ2-5; TRBD2 aligns across 11 bases. Trimming removed 1 base from V and 2 bases from J; junction bases left unmatched: 9. Germline values: CDR1 PRHDT, CDR2 FYEKMQ (reference sequence). The CDR3 loop spans 18 amino acids. CDR3 sequence reads: CASSLALPGLAEQETQYF. The CDR3, as DNA: TGTGCCAGCAGCTTAGCCCTCCCGGGACTAGCGGAACAAGAGACCCAGTACTTC.

As DNA, the CDR3 is TGTGCCAGTAATGAAAGGGATACGCAGTATTTT. It encodes CASNERDTQYF. The chain uses TRBV19 and TRBJ2-3; no reliable D call. Germline CDR1 is LNHDA and CDR2 is SQIVND (reference sequence). V shed 7 bases and J shed 6 bases, with 8 bases lying between them. The CDR3 runs 11 residues.

This clone was detected only a few times. The chain links TRBV4-1 to TRBJ1-2; 7 bases map to TRBD1. CDR1 is MGHRA, CDR2 YSYEKL, per germline. The J segment lost 3 bases and the V segment lost 3 bases, leaving 4 bases of the junction unmatched. This CDR3 comprises 14 residues. The CDR3 is CASSQVTGDYGYTF. The CDR3 DNA reads TGCGCCAGCAGCCAGGTAACAGGGGACTATGGCTACACCTTC.

The genes are TRBV6-5 and TRBJ1-2, with no clear D. The CDR3 consists of 12 residues. Per germline, CDR1 MNHEY and CDR2 SVGAGI. With 0 bases removed from V and 8 bases from J, the gap between germline ends came to 7 bases. The CDR3 nucleotides are TGTGCCAGCAGTTACTCAGGGAGGGGCTACACCTTC. Amino acid sequence: CASSYSGRGYTF.

The V gene is TRBV19, the J gene TRBJ1-1; no clear D. The CDR3 runs to 14 residues. The V and J ends lost 3 bases and 0 bases respectively, with 8 bases between them. Germline V lookup: CDR1 LNHDA, CDR2 SQIVND (reference sequence). The CDR3 loop reads CASSIKGLNTEAFF. CDR3 DNA sequence: TGTGCCAGTAGTATTAAAGGCCTGAACACTGAAGCTTTCTTT.

J is TRBJ2-2 and V is TRBV19, with D possibly called TRBD1 or TRBD2 (5 bases each). V was cut by 4 bases and J by 5 bases, with 8 bases left in between. The CDR3 is 13 amino acids. CDR1 is LNHDA, CDR2 SQIVND, per germline (reference sequence). CDR3 sequence (DNA): TGTGCCAGTAGTAAATGGGGGACCGGGGAGCTGTTTTTT. Protein product: CASSKWGTGELFF.

This clone appeared a single time. The CDR3 DNA sequence: TGTGCCAGCAGTACTGGGGGCATCGGCAATCAGCCCCAGCATTTT. Protein: CASSTGGIGNQPQHF. The chain carries TRBV6-2 or TRBV6-3 and TRBJ1-5; D might be TRBD1 (6 bases). This CDR3 contains 15 residues. CDR1 is MNHEY, CDR2 SVGEGT, per germline. Trimming took 5 bases from V and 2 from J, leaving 13 bases between them.

CDR3 amino acids: CASSHLGVLGADTQYF. In DNA form, the CDR3 reads TGTGCCAGCAGCCACCTTGGGGTTCTTGGGGCAGATACGCAGTATTTT. The V call is TRBV5-6, the J call TRBJ2-3; D remains ambiguous. The CDR3 has 16 amino acids. The V gene's germline CDR1 is SGHDT and CDR2 YYEEEE. With 4 bases removed from V and 4 bases from J, the gap between germline ends came to 19 bases.

The rearrangement uses TRBV14 and TRBJ1-2; D gene unclear. Deletions cut 3 bases from V and 3 bases from J, with 8 bases between. This CDR3 has 13 residues. Germline V lookup: CDR1 SGHDN, CDR2 FVKESK. CDR3 in amino acids: CASSQGFHYGYTF. In nucleotides, the CDR3 is TGTGCCAGCAGCCAGGGATTTCACTATGGCTACACCTTC.